The T cell receptor (beta chain) described here comes from a study of OX40 agonist ivuxolimab in advanced cancers. Study in general: In three patients, partial responses were observed, one with hepatocellular carcinoma and two with cutaneous melanoma.

This CDR3 has 12 residues. Trimming took 4 bases from V and 11 from J; bases not matched to a gene: 7. Germline CDR1 reads KGHSH; CDR2 reads LQKENI. Produced via immunoSEQ multiplex PCR; TCRdb's table is partial and in-frame only. The table lists 80,000 to 100,000 clones, approximately 94% of them singletons. Cycle 7 day 1, cycle 4 day 1, and baseline were the timepoints at which blood was sampled. J is TRBJ1-1 and V is TRBV18; 7 bases line up with TRBD1. The TCR originated in an adult with an advanced solid tumor such as melanoma, head and neck, liver or kidney cancer. The material sequenced was CD4+ or CD8+ T cells sorted from blood, taken in a trial of the OX40 agonist ivuxolimab. CDR3 in amino acids: CASSQPGGKAFF. The CDR3 DNA follows: TGTGCCAGCTCACAGCCAGGGGGTAAGGCTTTCTTT.